This passage covers 17 T cell receptor beta chains from one sample sequenced in a study of blood T cells in healthy people across ages. The use of a sample-barcoded 5' primer and a J-beta primer mix characterized a second PCR of about 7 to 12 cycles. TCRdb re-called the 5' RACE reads through MiXCR, storing one row per CDR3 protein. This sample has about 770,000 distinct CDR3 sequences, with under 45% found just once. Material for sequencing was blood. The receptors were sampled from a man in his 60s in good health.

This clonotype was seen a handful of times. This sequence joins TRBV6-5 and TRBJ2-5; 9 bases fit TRBD2. This CDR3 comprises 15 residues. V gave up 2 bases and J gave up 5 bases; unmatched junction bases: 6. Germline CDR1 reads MNHEY; CDR2 reads SVGAGI. The CDR3, as DNA: TGTGCCAGCAGTTACGGGTCGAGCGGGGGGGAGACCCAGTACTTC. This translates into CASSYGSSGGETQYF.

The V gene is TRBV7-2, the J gene TRBJ2-1; 11 nucleotides agree with TRBD2. Trimming took 1 base from V and 9 from J; bases not matched to a gene: 8. The CDR3 contains 16 residues. The germline gives CDR1 SGHTA, CDR2 FQGNSA. The DNA for the CDR3 is TGTGCCAGCAGCTTAGATCAGCTAGCGGGAGGTGGTGAGCAGTTCTTC. This sequence encodes CASSLDQLAGGGEQFF.

The chain carries TRBV7-2 and TRBJ2-7; 7 bases match TRBD2. Germline CDR1 SGHTA, CDR2 FQGNSA. The CDR3 spans 14 residues. V shed 5 bases, J shed 7 bases, and the junction held 11 bases outside the gene matches. In DNA, the CDR3 is TGTGCCAGCAGCCTACTAACGGGGGGTAGGGAGCAGTACTTC. It specifies CASSLLTGGREQYF.

This clonotype has more than one count but fewer than ten. This chain joins TRBV6-2 or TRBV6-3 and TRBJ1-2; 7 bases match TRBD1. V shed 2 bases, J shed 5 bases, and the junction held 8 bases outside the gene matches. Per the germline V gene, CDR1 is MNHEY and CDR2 is SVGEGT. This CDR3 spans 15 amino acids. CDR3 nucleotide sequence: TGTGCCAGCAGTTACGGGACAGCAGGAGAGTATGGCTACACCTTC. Translated: CASSYGTAGEYGYTF.

The V and J genes are TRBV12-3 or TRBV12-4 and TRBJ1-1; no clear D. Trimming shortened V by 5 bases and J by 3 bases, and 10 bases separated the two germline ends. This CDR3 region has 13 residues. The CDR3: CASSPGFDTEAFF. CDR3 nucleotide sequence: TGTGCCAGCAGTCCGGGGTTCGACACTGAAGCTTTCTTT.

DNA of the CDR3: TGTGCCAGCAGAAACAGAGGTGGTAATAGTGAAGCTTTCTTT. Protein product: CASRNRGGNSEAFF. This chain connects TRBV7-2 to TRBJ1-1; D remains unclear. The CDR3 has 14 residues. Germline CDR1 SGHTA, CDR2 FQGNSA. The germline V and J ends were trimmed by 6 bases and 7 bases, with 18 bases remaining between them.

The V call is TRBV6-1, the J call TRBJ2-7; 7 bases match TRBD2. Germline trimming cut 5 bases from V and 3 bases from J; bases unmatched to any gene: 16. Germline loops: CDR1 MNHNS, CDR2 SASEGT. The CDR3 has 17 residues. The CDR3 region has the DNA TGTGCCAGCAGTCGGGGACTACCTGGCTTTTCCGGCTACGAGCAGTACTTC. Its protein is CASSRGLPGFSGYEQYF.

This clonotype was seen once. The chain is built from TRBV6-1 and TRBJ2-7; D assignment may be TRBD1 or TRBD2 (6 bases each). CDR3 length: 15 amino acids. Trimming took 1 base from V and 4 from J, leaving 14 bases between them. The V gene's germline CDR1 is MNHNS and CDR2 SASEGT. Written as DNA, the CDR3 is TGTGCCAGCAGTGAAGGGGGGGCGCTTATTTACGAGCAGTACTTC. This gives the protein CASSEGGALIYEQYF.

This sequence joins TRBV9 and TRBJ2-3, with D tentatively TRBD2 (8 bases). CDR1 is SGDLS, CDR2 YYNGEE, per germline. V was pared by 3 bases and J by 1 base, with 15 bases between. This CDR3 region has 16 residues. CDR3 protein: CASSARGTRGTDTQYF. CDR3 nucleotides: TGTGCCAGCAGCGCCAGGGGGACTAGGGGCACAGATACGCAGTATTTT.

This chain joins TRBV29-1 and TRBJ2-1; the D gene is possibly TRBD1 (5 bases). The germline gives CDR1 SQVTM, CDR2 ANQGSEA. The CDR3 extends over 14 amino acids. V was pared by 5 bases and J by 5 bases, with 16 bases between. CDR3 region: CSVRQPELNNEQFF. Written as DNA, the CDR3 is TGCAGCGTTAGACAGCCTGAATTAAACAATGAGCAGTTCTTC.

In its sample, this clonotype was seen a few times. V usage is TRBV12-3 or TRBV12-4 and J usage is TRBJ1-2; no reliable D call. The CDR3 length is 11 residues. V was clipped by 8 bases and J by 4 bases, with 8 bases between them. The CDR3 protein is CASLGPYGYTF. As DNA, the CDR3 is TGTGCCAGCTTAGGGCCCTATGGCTACACCTTC.

The V call is TRBV12-3 or TRBV12-4, the J call TRBJ2-3, with D maybe TRBD1 (5 bases). Trimming cost V 2 bases and J 12 bases, with 12 bases left between them. The CDR3 loop spans 12 amino acids. CDR3 DNA: TGTGCCAGCAGTTTAAGTACAGGTGTTCAGTATTTT. Translated: CASSLSTGVQYF.

As to this clonotype: One end of the junction varies from germline; a read error may be responsible. The chain couples TRBV6-1 to TRBJ1-5, with D perhaps TRBD1 (5 bases). The CDR3 sequence is 14 residues long. CDR1 is MNHNS and CDR2 is SASEGT in the germline V gene. The CDR3 region has the DNA TGTGCCAGCAGTCCTCATGGGGGAAATCAGTCCCAGCATTTT. It specifies CASSPHGGNQSQHF.

The rearrangement links TRBV5-5 to TRBJ1-4; D unresolved. The germline CDR1 and CDR2 sequences are SGHKS and YYEKEE (reference sequence). This CDR3 contains 15 residues. Trimming took 0 bases from V and 0 from J, leaving 6 bases between them. The CDR3 spells CASSLGSATNEKLFF. The CDR3 DNA sequence: TGTGCCAGCAGCTTGGGGAGTGCAACTAATGAAAAACTGTTTTTT.

This chain connects TRBV15 to TRBJ1-2, with 9 bases fitting TRBD1. J lost 6 bases, V lost 4 bases, and 12 bases had no gene match. From germline, CDR1 is LNHNV and CDR2 YYDKDF (reference sequence). The CDR3 length is 16 residues. The CDR3 sequence: CATSTRDRVGLNGYTF. The DNA of the CDR3 is TGTGCCACCAGCACCCGGGACAGGGTAGGGCTGAATGGCTACACCTTC.

The chain is built from TRBV20-1 and TRBJ2-5, with D perhaps matching TRBD2 (5 bases). Per the germline V gene, CDR1 is DFQATT and CDR2 is SNEGSKA (reference sequence). The CDR3 runs to 16 residues. V was pared by 4 bases and J by 2 bases, with 20 bases between. The CDR3 sequence is CSAISLAETPQETQYF. The CDR3 coding sequence is TGCAGTGCTATATCTCTAGCAGAGACCCCTCAAGAGACCCAGTACTTC.

V usage is TRBV5-1 and J usage is TRBJ2-7; the match to TRBD1 covers 8 bases. Germline CDR1 and CDR2: SGHRS and YFSETQ. This CDR3 is 14 amino acids long. J was trimmed by 7 bases and V by 4 bases; bases with no gene match: 10. The DNA of the CDR3 is TGCGCCAGCAGCGGTACGGGACAGGCCCGGGAGCAGTACTTC. Protein sequence: CASSGTGQAREQYF.